This TCR beta chain was retrieved from a study of CD8 T cells in ankylosing spondylitis. Of note for this clonotype: Its antigen remains unknown.

Whole-study findings and limits: Disease-linked clones reportedly showed significant enrichment in matched ankylosing spondylitis synovial fluid. Clones linked to the disease showed a CD8+ phenotype. They occurred at relatively low frequencies in peripheral blood. Seemingly distinctive of ankylosing spondylitis blood was a TCR beta motif formed by eight highly homologous variants. Some of the motif variants had earlier been found in reactive arthritis patients' fluid and blood.

Trimming cost V 7 bases and J 2 bases; bases outside gene matches: 3. Germline-derived CDR1 and CDR2 are SGHRS and YFSETQ. The CDR3 is 14 amino acids. Quantitative 5'-RACE was performed with molecular barcodes, and it yielded the TCR beta libraries. TCRdb processed the 5' RACE reads anew with MiXCR; each CDR3 protein has one entry. The sample has a few hundred thousand distinct CDR3 sequences; approximately 20% are singletons. The genes are TRBV5-1 and TRBJ2-3, with 11 bases lining up with TRBD2. This receptor was taken from a male donor with ankylosing spondylitis. The sequenced material came from blood, either unsorted or a sorted T cell fraction (not recorded which). CDR3 loop: CASRTSGHTDTQYF. For the CDR3, the DNA is TGCGCCAGCCGGACTAGCGGGCACACAGATACGCAGTATTTT.